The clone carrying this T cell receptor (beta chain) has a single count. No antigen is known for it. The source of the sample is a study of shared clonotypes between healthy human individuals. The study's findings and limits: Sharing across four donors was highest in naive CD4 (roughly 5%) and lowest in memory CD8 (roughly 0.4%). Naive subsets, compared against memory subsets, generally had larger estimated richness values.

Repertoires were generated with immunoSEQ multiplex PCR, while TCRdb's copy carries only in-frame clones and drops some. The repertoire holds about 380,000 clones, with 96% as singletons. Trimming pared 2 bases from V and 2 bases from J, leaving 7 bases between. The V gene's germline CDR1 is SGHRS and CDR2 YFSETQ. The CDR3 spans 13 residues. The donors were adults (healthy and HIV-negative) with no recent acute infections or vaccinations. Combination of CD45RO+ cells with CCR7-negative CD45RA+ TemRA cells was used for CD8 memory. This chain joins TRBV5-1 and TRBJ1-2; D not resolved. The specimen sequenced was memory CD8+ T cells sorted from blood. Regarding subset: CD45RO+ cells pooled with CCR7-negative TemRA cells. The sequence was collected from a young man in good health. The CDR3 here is CASSFDGNYGYTF. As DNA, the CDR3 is TGCGCCAGCAGCTTCGACGGGAACTATGGCTACACCTTC.